This is a list of T cell receptor beta chains from one sample in a study of shared clonotypes between healthy human individuals. Sequenced by immunoSEQ multiplex PCR; TCRdb stores in-frame clones only, minus some. This sample has some 1,900,000 clones, with about 95% found just once. The specimen was naive CD8+ T cells sorted from blood. The source of these receptors is a man between 18 and 29 years old in good health. Both conserved end residues are part of each CDR3. D genes are given only for firm matches. Not every row has a clone size; where given, it reads once, few, many or a size class.

CDR3 length	V gene	D gene	J gene	clone size	CDR3 protein	CDR3 DNA
13	TRBV5-6	-	TRBJ2-5	-	CASSLALKETQYF	TGTGCCAGCAGCTTGGCATTAAAAGAGACCCAGTACTTC
16	TRBV15	-	TRBJ2-3	-	CATSGSRALGADTQYF	TGTGCCACCAGCGGTTCCCGGGCCTTGGGAGCAGATACGCAGTATTTT
20	TRBV12-1	-	TRBJ1-5	-	CASGTPSLGQGEQGNQPQHF	TGTGCCAGCGGAACCCCGAGCCTCGGACAGGGGGAGCAAGGCAATCAGCCCCAGCATTTT
16	TRBV7-2	-	TRBJ1-2	-	CASSPVGGGVIYGYTF	TGTGCCAGCAGCCCAGTGGGGGGAGGAGTCATCTATGGCTACACCTTC
14	TRBV19	TRBD1	TRBJ2-7	-	CASSSGQGPYEQYF	TGTGCCAGTAGTAGCGGACAGGGCCCCTACGAGCAGTACTTC
16	TRBV4-1	-	TRBJ2-3	-	CASSQGWKLETDTQYF	TGCGCCAGCAGCCAGGGTTGGAAACTCGAAACAGATACGCAGTATTTT
15	TRBV30	TRBD1	TRBJ1-1	-	CAWSSGQGWDTEAFF	TGTGCCTGGAGTAGCGGACAGGGTTGGGACACTGAAGCTTTCTTT
17	TRBV11-3	-	TRBJ1-1	few	CASGGCRDSPGNTEAFF	TGTGCCAGCGGTGGATGCCGGGACTCCCCGGGTAACACTGAAGCTTTCTTT
14	TRBV10-2	-	TRBJ2-2	-	CASSEPRGTGELFF	TGCGCCAGCAGTGAGCCACGAGGGACCGGGGAGCTGTTTTTT
13	TRBV10-3	-	TRBJ2-1	once	CAIRDLKGNEQFF	TGTGCCATCAGGGACCTCAAAGGCAATGAGCAGTTCTTC
14	TRBV28	-	TRBJ2-7	-	CASSFRTGWYEQYF	TGTGCCAGCAGTTTTCGAACAGGGTGGTACGAGCAGTACTTC
14	TRBV27	-	TRBJ1-5	-	CASSFLGTNQPQHF	TGTGCCAGCAGTTTCTTAGGGACCAATCAGCCCCAGCATTTT
13	TRBV30	TRBD1	TRBJ1-2	-	CAWSEDRGPGYTF	TGTGCCTGGAGTGAGGACAGGGGGCCCGGCTACACCTTC
15	TRBV4-1	-	TRBJ2-7	once	CASSQESRKYYEQYF	TGCGCCAGCAGCCAAGAGAGCAGAAAATATTACGAGCAGTACTTC
11	TRBV5-6	-	TRBJ1-2	-	CASSWRGGYTF	TGTGCCAGCAGCTGGCGGGGAGGCTACACCTTC
13	TRBV19	-	TRBJ2-1	-	CASGVSSYNEQFF	TGTGCCAGCGGAGTGAGCTCCTACAATGAGCAGTTCTTC
13	TRBV29-1	TRBD1	TRBJ2-7	-	CSAPGDREYEQYF	TGCAGCGCCCCCGGGGACAGGGAATACGAGCAGTACTTC
16	TRBV19	TRBD2	TRBJ2-5	once	CASSIRLAGEEETQYF	TGTGCCAGTAGTATTCGCCTAGCGGGGGAGGAAGAGACCCAGTACTTC
13	TRBV4-3	-	TRBJ2-3	-	CASSLGFTDTQYF	TGCGCCAGCAGCCTCGGGTTCACAGATACGCAGTATTTT
15	TRBV6-5	-	TRBJ2-5	-	CASSYGGGQGETQYF	TGTGCCAGCAGTTACGGAGGGGGGCAGGGGGAGACCCAGTACTTC
13	TRBV9	-	TRBJ2-3	once	CASSAQSTDTQYF	TGTGCCAGCAGCGCCCAAAGCACAGATACGCAGTATTTT
17	TRBV9	-	TRBJ1-4	-	CASSVGPWGGPNEKLFF	TGTGCCAGCAGCGTAGGCCCGTGGGGGGGACCTAATGAAAAACTGTTTTTT
16	TRBV5-4	-	TRBJ2-3	-	CASSFRDLRDTDTQYF	TGTGCCAGCAGCTTCCGGGATCTCAGGGACACAGATACGCAGTATTTT
13	TRBV9	-	TRBJ1-1	-	CASSGLVGTEAFF	TGTGCCAGCAGCGGACTGGTAGGCACTGAAGCTTTCTTT
12	TRBV6-1	-	TRBJ2-7	-	CASTDQVHEQYF	TGTGCCAGCACCGACCAAGTACACGAGCAGTACTTC
15	TRBV6-5	-	TRBJ2-2	few	CASSYWQGNTGELFF	TGTGCCAGCAGTTACTGGCAGGGAAACACCGGGGAGCTGTTTTTT
15	TRBV4-1	TRBD2	TRBJ2-7	once	CASSPLAGGPDEQYF	TGCGCCAGCAGCCCATTAGCGGGAGGGCCGGACGAGCAGTACTTC
14	TRBV13	TRBD1	TRBJ2-7	-	CASSLRDSTYEQYF	TGTGCCAGCAGCCTCCGGGACAGCACCTACGAGCAGTACTTC
13	TRBV7-6	-	TRBJ1-2	-	CASSPLEAYGYTF	TGTGCCAGCAGCCCCTTAGAGGCATATGGCTACACCTTC
15	TRBV5-1	-	TRBJ2-7	-	CASRGFFQGSYEQYF	TGCGCCAGCAGGGGCTTCTTTCAGGGTTCCTACGAGCAGTACTTC
16	TRBV5-8	TRBD2	TRBJ2-7	-	CASPLIESGTTYEQYF	TGTGCCAGCCCTCTAATAGAGAGCGGGACCACCTACGAGCAGTACTTC
13	TRBV7-9	-	TRBJ1-1	-	CVSINSGGPEAFF	TGTGTCAGCATTAATTCCGGAGGGCCTGAAGCTTTCTTT
13	TRBV27	-	TRBJ2-7	-	CASSLIRESEQYF	TGTGCCAGCAGTTTAATCAGGGAGAGCGAGCAGTACTTC
12	TRBV7-9	TRBD2	TRBJ2-1	-	CASTADLAGVFF	TGTGCCAGCACCGCTGACTTAGCGGGAGTGTTCTTC
14	TRBV6-1	TRBD1	TRBJ1-3	-	CASSQGARGNTIYF	TGTGCCAGCAGCCAGGGGGCTAGGGGGAACACCATATATTTT